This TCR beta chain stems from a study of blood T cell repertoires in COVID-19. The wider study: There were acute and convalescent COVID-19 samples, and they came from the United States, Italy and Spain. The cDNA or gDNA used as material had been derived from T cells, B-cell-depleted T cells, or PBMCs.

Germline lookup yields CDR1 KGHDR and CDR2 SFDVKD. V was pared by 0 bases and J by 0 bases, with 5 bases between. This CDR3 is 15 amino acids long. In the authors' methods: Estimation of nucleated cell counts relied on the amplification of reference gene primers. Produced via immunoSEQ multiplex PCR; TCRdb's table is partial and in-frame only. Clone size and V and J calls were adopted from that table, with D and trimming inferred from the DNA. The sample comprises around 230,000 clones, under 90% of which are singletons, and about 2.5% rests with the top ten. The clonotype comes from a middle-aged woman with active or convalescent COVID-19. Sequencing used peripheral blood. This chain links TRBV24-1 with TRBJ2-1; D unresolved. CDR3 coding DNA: TGTGCCACCAGTGATTTGAGGAGCTCCTACAATGAGCAGTTCTTC. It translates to CATSDLRSSYNEQFF.